The clone carrying this T cell receptor (beta chain) has at least ten counts. What it recognizes is unknown. The source of the sample is a study of T-cell reconstitution after alpha-beta-depleted transplantation in children. Study observations and caveats: Expanded clones from the graft, numbering several hundred, reportedly supplied alpha-beta T cells about two months after transplant. Most T-cell counts and diversity one year after the transplant came from T cells that were newly produced.

Trimming removed 0 bases from V and 4 bases from J; junction bases left unmatched: 10. This CDR3 has 18 residues. Germline assignment: CDR1 LNHNV and CDR2 YYDKDF (reference sequence). Researchers prepared the TCRbeta library using unique molecular identifiers, the study reports. TCRdb reprocessed the PCR reads via MiXCR and lists one record per CDR3 protein. Altogether 150,000 to 250,000 distinct CDR3 sequences are present, 6.3% being singletons, with the ten largest covering roughly 4.7%. The rearrangement uses TRBV15 and TRBJ2-5, with TRBD2 matching over 11 bases. This clonotype originated in a girl less than two years old with combined immunodeficiency, due to receive a stem cell transplant. Sequencing used PBMCs, obtained before TCRalphabeta/CD19-depleted stem cell transplant. CDR3 amino acids: CATSRDRVAGGPGETQYF. The CDR3 bases are TGTGCCACCAGCAGAGATCGCGTAGCGGGAGGGCCAGGAGAGACCCAGTACTTC.